A single sample is the source of the 19 T cell receptor beta chains below, sequenced in a study of blood T cells in healthy people across ages. With a J-beta primer mix and a sample-barcoded 5' primer, a second PCR ran roughly 7 to 11 cycles. Each CDR3 protein is one row after TCRdb ran MiXCR on the 5' RACE reads. The sample has roughly 800,000 distinct CDR3 sequences; approximately 55% are singletons. Sequencing was performed on blood. These receptors came from a man older than 75 in good health.

This clonotype was observed a few times. V usage is TRBV6-5 and J usage is TRBJ2-5; weak D call: TRBD1 (5 bases). The CDR3 sequence is 16 residues long. V shed 0 bases and J shed 5 bases, with 16 bases lying between them. From germline, CDR1 is MNHEY and CDR2 SVGAGI. The CDR3 DNA reads as TGTGCCAGCAGTTACTCGATGGGGCGGATGGTGGAGACCCAGTACTTC. This codes for CASSYSMGRMVETQYF.

This clonotype has a handful of counts. V gene TRBV20-1 combines with J gene TRBJ1-1; D not certain. Germline V gene lookup returns CDR1 DFQATT and CDR2 SNEGSKA (reference sequence). The CDR3 is 12 residues long. V was pared by 6 bases and J by 1 base, with 9 bases between. CDR3 bases: TGCAGTGCGAGTACAGAGAACACTGAAGCTTTCTTT. As protein: CSASTENTEAFF.

This sequence joins TRBV29-1 and TRBJ2-1; D might be TRBD1 (5 bases). Germline CDR1 reads SQVTM; CDR2 reads ANQGSEA. V lost 8 bases and J 6 bases, leaving 14 bases between the germline ends. This CDR3 spans 12 amino acids. The CDR3 here is CSIGHLGNEQFF. CDR3 nucleotide sequence: TGCAGCATTGGACACCTGGGCAATGAGCAGTTCTTC.

V gene TRBV29-1 combines with J gene TRBJ1-6, with 10 positions matching TRBD1. The CDR3 totals 13 residues. Germline CDR1 reads SQVTM; CDR2 reads ANQGSEA. V trimming: 4 bases; J trimming: 10 bases; junction bases outside the gene matches: 4. The CDR3 sequence: CSVGTGGGSPLHF. In DNA, the CDR3 is TGCAGCGTTGGGACAGGGGGAGGCTCACCCCTCCACTTT.

V gene TRBV4-2 combines with J gene TRBJ1-2; D gene ambiguous. The V gene lost 0 bases and the J gene lost 8 bases, with 10 bases spanning the gap. The CDR3 length is 13 residues. Germline lookup yields CDR1 LGHNA and CDR2 YNFKEQ. The CDR3 nucleotides read TGTGCCAGCAGCCAAGACAGCCAGGAAGGCTACACCTTC. This sequence encodes CASSQDSQEGYTF.

This clonotype occurred a few times. J is TRBJ2-7 and V is TRBV28; 7 positions match TRBD1. The assigned J gene may be wrong: the sequence end matches TRBJ2-5 better. From germline, CDR1 is MDHEN and CDR2 SYDVKM. The CDR3 is made up of 14 amino acids. Here the CDR3 reads CASSLVGTVETQYF. The CDR3 nucleotides are TGTGCCAGCAGTCTCGTGGGGACAGTGGAGACCCAGTACTTC.

This rearrangement joins TRBV7-2 to TRBJ2-3; TRBD2 might be the D (5 bases). The germline CDR1 and CDR2 sequences are SGHTA and FQGNSA. V lost 5 bases to trimming and J lost 3 bases, with 15 bases between them. The length of the CDR3 is 15 residues. CDR3 nucleotide sequence: TGTGCCAGCAGCCCCCAGACGGGGTTAACAGATACGCAGTATTTT. This encodes CASSPQTGLTDTQYF.

This clonotype was counted only a few times. The chain links TRBV20-1 to TRBJ2-7; 11 bases line up with TRBD2. The germline V gene encodes CDR1 DFQATT and CDR2 SNEGSKA (reference sequence). The length of the CDR3 is 15 residues. V trimming: 6 bases; J trimming: 4 bases; junction bases outside the gene matches: 11. CDR3 sequence (DNA): TGCAGTGCCCCGACGAAACTAGCGGGAGCTTACGAGCAGTACTTC. This gives the protein CSAPTKLAGAYEQYF.

The chain has TRBV21-1 and TRBJ2-5; the DNA was not used to check the table's D call, TRBD1. TRBV21-1 is marked as a pseudogene. CDR3 size: 14 residues. CDR3 in amino acids: CASSKKGGGKKQYF. CDR3 bases: TGTGCCAGCAGCAAAAAAGGCGGGGGTAAAAAGCAGTACTTC.

This clonotype was observed a few times. The chain recombines TRBV18 with TRBJ2-7, with 8 bases identical to TRBD2. With V trimmed by 6 bases and J by 4 bases, 11 bases remained unmatched. The germline gives CDR1 KGHSH, CDR2 LQKENI. The CDR3 is made up of 15 amino acids. CDR3 region: CASSSTAGGGYEQYF. The CDR3 DNA follows: TGTGCCAGCTCTAGTACGGCGGGAGGTGGTTACGAGCAGTACTTC.

This clonotype was seen once. The chain links TRBV6-1 to TRBJ2-7, with D tentatively TRBD1 (5 bases). The V end was cut by 8 bases, the J end by 1 base, with 9 bases between. This CDR3 is built from 12 residues. Germline-derived CDR1 and CDR2 are MNHNS and SASEGT. CDR3 in DNA: TGTGCCAGCGAGACAGCTTCCTACGAGCAGTACTTC. It is translated as CASETASYEQYF.

This clonotype has only a few counts. The chain uses TRBV5-1 and TRBJ2-7; 10 bases fit TRBD1. CDR3 length equals 16 residues. V trimming: 0 bases; J trimming: 2 bases; junction bases outside the gene matches: 5. Germline values: CDR1 SGHRS, CDR2 YFSETQ. This CDR3 reads CASSLGGTGVPYEQYF. CDR3 nucleotides: TGCGCCAGCAGCTTGGGAGGGACAGGGGTTCCCTACGAGCAGTACTTC.

A few counts support this clonotype. The J gene is TRBJ2-7, the V gene TRBV20-1; a weak D match, TRBD2 (6 bases). Germline CDR1 and CDR2: DFQATT and SNEGSKA (reference sequence). This CDR3 comprises 20 residues. Deletions cut 0 bases from V and 1 base from J, with 28 bases between. The CDR3 here is CSARDIRGGGITGSSYEQYF. The CDR3 DNA reads as TGCAGTGCTAGAGATATTAGGGGAGGAGGGATTACGGGATCTTCCTACGAGCAGTACTTC.

This clonotype came up a few times. The rearrangement links TRBV21-1 to TRBJ2-4; the table's D call, TRBD1, was not checked against the DNA. The J call could be wrong; TRBJ2-7 is a better fit for the DNA end. TRBV21-1 corresponds to a pseudogene. The CDR3 loop spans 16 amino acids. The CDR3 loop is CASSKGTGQGMDEQYF. Written as DNA, the CDR3 is TGTGCCAGCAGCAAAGGAACGGGACAGGGTATGGACGAGCAGTACTTC.

This clonotype has at least ten counts. The chain joins TRBV20-1 to TRBJ1-4, with D possibly TRBD1 on 5 matching bases. This CDR3 spans 13 amino acids. The V gene's germline CDR1 is DFQATT and CDR2 SNEGSKA (reference sequence). V lost 6 bases, J lost 11 bases, and 19 bases lay in between. CDR3 in amino acids: CSAGGGAGPKLFF. CDR3 DNA sequence: TGCAGTGCCGGGGGAGGGGCGGGCCCTAAACTGTTTTTT.

This chain links TRBV7-9 with TRBJ2-3; D is uncertain. Trimming stripped 0 bases from V and 0 bases from J, with 16 bases between. The CDR3 has 18 residues. The germline CDR1 and CDR2 sequences are SEHNR and FQNEAQ (reference sequence). The CDR3 DNA is TGTGCCAGCAGCTTAGCGCCCGTGGAGCGATCCAGCACAGATACGCAGTATTTT. Translated, it gives CASSLAPVERSSTDTQYF.

The chain has TRBV4-1 and TRBJ1-2; D is perhaps TRBD1 (5 bases). Germline values: CDR1 MGHRA, CDR2 YSYEKL. The CDR3 loop spans 14 amino acids. The V and J ends lost 4 bases and 7 bases respectively, with 16 bases between them. The DNA of the CDR3 is TGCGCCAGCAGCCGAGGGCAGGGAGAGGTTGGCTACACCTTC. Encoded protein: CASSRGQGEVGYTF.

In this sample, this clonotype turned up a few times. J is TRBJ2-7 and V is TRBV7-2; 8 bases fit TRBD1. V gave up 2 bases and J gave up 6 bases; unmatched junction bases: 3. The length of the CDR3 is 13 residues. The V gene's germline CDR1 is SGHTA and CDR2 FQGNSA. The CDR3 is CASSLSRGLEQYF. CDR3 coding DNA: TGTGCCAGCAGCTTAAGCAGGGGGCTCGAGCAGTACTTC.

The CDR3 DNA reads TGTGCCAGCAGCCCCGGAGTTAATTCACCCCTCCACTTT. It translates to CASSPGVNSPLHF. V usage is TRBV12-3 or TRBV12-4 and J usage is TRBJ1-6; the D is unclear. Trimming took 6 bases from V and 6 from J, leaving 9 bases between them. The CDR3 is made up of 13 amino acids.